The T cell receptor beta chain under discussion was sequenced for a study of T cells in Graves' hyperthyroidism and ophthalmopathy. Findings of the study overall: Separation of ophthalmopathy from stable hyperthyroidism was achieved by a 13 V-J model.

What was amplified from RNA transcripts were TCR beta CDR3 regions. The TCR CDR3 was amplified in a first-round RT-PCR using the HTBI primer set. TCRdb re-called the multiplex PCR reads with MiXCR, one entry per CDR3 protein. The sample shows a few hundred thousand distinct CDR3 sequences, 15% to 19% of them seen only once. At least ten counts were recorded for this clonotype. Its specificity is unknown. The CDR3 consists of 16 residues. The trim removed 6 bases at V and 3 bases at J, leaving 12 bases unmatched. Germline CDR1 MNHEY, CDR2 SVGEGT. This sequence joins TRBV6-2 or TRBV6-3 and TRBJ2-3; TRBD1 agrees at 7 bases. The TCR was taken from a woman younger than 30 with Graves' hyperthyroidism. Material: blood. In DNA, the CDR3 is TGTGCCAGCAGACCGACAGGGATCGGAAGGACAGATACGCAGTATTTT. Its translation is CASRPTGIGRTDTQYF.